The rows below give T cell receptor beta chains drawn from one sample of a study of molecular identifiers for immune sequencing clone quantification. TCRdb passed the PCR reads through MiXCR, listing each CDR3 protein once. The table records 300,000 to 400,000 distinct CDR3 sequences, about a fifth of them present only once. The source material was naive CD8+ T cells from blood, with Jurkat cell RNA spiked in. The receptor source for this set is a human donor in good health. Some libraries in this study had Jurkat cell RNA spiked in. Both conserved end residues are part of each CDR3. Fields, in order: clone size, D gene, J gene, V gene, CDR3 protein, CDR3 DNA. A D gene is named only where the DNA matches it firmly. For some rows the clone size is stated as once, few or many, or as a class when expanded; others skip it.

size: many
D: TRBD1
J: TRBJ1-5
V: TRBV7-8
CDR3: CASSPRTGRVLFIQPQHF
DNA: TGTGCCAGCAGCCCGCGGACAGGGAGGGTCCTGTTTATCCAGCCCCAGCATTTT

size: many
D: .
J: TRBJ1-5
V: TRBV19
CDR3: CASSIGTDYSNQPQHF
DNA: TGTGCCAGTAGTATAGGAACAGACTATAGCAATCAGCCCCAGCATTTT

size: many
D: .
J: TRBJ2-5
V: TRBV6-6
CDR3: CASSYGSPDTPYQETQYF
DNA: TGTGCCAGCAGTTACGGCTCCCCGGACACCCCGTACCAAGAGACCCAGTACTTC

size: many
D: TRBD1
J: TRBJ2-5
V: TRBV7-2
CDR3: CASSLGGQGISWQETQYF
DNA: TGTGCCAGCAGCTTAGGGGGACAGGGTATTTCGTGGCAAGAGACCCAGTACTTC

size: .
D: .
J: TRBJ2-7
V: TRBV3-1
CDR3: CASSEGVEQYF
DNA: TGTGCCAGCAGCGAAGGGGTCGAGCAGTACTTC

size: .
D: TRBD1
J: TRBJ1-1
V: TRBV12-3/TRBV12-4
CDR3: CASSFEGAFTEAFF
DNA: TGTGCCAGCAGTTTCGAGGGGGCTTTCACTGAAGCTTTCTTT

size: many
D: TRBD2
J: TRBJ2-3
V: TRBV4-2
CDR3: CASSDLSGLLDTQYF
DNA: TGTGCCAGCAGCGACCTTAGCGGGTTACTGGATACGCAGTATTTT

size: many
D: TRBD2
J: TRBJ2-2
V: TRBV27
CDR3: CASSLFRGLAGVGGELFF
DNA: TGTGCCAGCAGTTTATTCCGCGGACTAGCGGGAGTGGGCGGGGAGCTGTTTTTT

size: many
D: TRBD1
J: TRBJ1-5
V: TRBV4-3
CDR3: CASSQDRGQGQPQHF
DNA: TGCGCCAGCAGCCAAGATCGAGGACAGGGCCAGCCCCAGCATTTT

size: few
D: .
J: TRBJ2-5
V: TRBV5-4
CDR3: CASSPGLAGRKETQYF
DNA: TGTGCCAGCAGCCCAGGACTCGCGGGGCGTAAAGAGACCCAGTACTTC

size: many
D: .
J: TRBJ1-2
V: TRBV19
CDR3: CASSPPADYGYTF
DNA: TGTGCCAGTAGCCCCCCGGCAGACTATGGCTACACCTTC

size: many
D: .
J: TRBJ2-7
V: TRBV6-4
CDR3: CASSESPGSYEQYF
DNA: TGTGCCAGCAGTGAGAGCCCAGGGTCCTACGAGCAGTACTTC

size: many
D: .
J: TRBJ2-7
V: TRBV5-6
CDR3: CASSPRRTESSYEQYF
DNA: TGTGCCAGCAGCCCGAGGAGGACGGAGAGCTCCTACGAGCAGTACTTC

size: many
D: .
J: TRBJ2-2
V: TRBV6-1
CDR3: CATEWVYNTGELFF
DNA: TGTGCCACCGAATGGGTGTATAACACCGGGGAGCTGTTTTTT

size: many
D: .
J: TRBJ2-3
V: TRBV19
CDR3: CASSMAGTNTDTQYF
DNA: TGTGCCAGTAGTATGGCAGGGACCAACACAGATACGCAGTATTTT

size: few
D: .
J: TRBJ2-3
V: TRBV3-1
CDR3: CASSQEDDTDTQYF
DNA: TGTGCCAGCAGCCAAGAAGATGACACAGATACGCAGTATTTT

size: few
D: TRBD1
J: TRBJ2-7
V: TRBV7-9
CDR3: CASTGDRFSSYEQYF
DNA: TGTGCCAGCACCGGGGACAGGTTCAGCTCCTACGAGCAGTACTTC

size: many
D: TRBD2
J: TRBJ2-3
V: TRBV29-1
CDR3: CSVELAGVLDTQYF
DNA: TGCAGCGTAGAACTAGCGGGAGTGCTAGATACGCAGTATTTT

size: .
D: TRBD1
J: TRBJ1-2
V: TRBV5-3
CDR3: CASSLWGQGGGYTF
DNA: TGTGCCAGCAGCTTGTGGGGACAGGGGGGCGGCTACACCTTC

size: many
D: TRBD1
J: TRBJ1-2
V: TRBV7-9
CDR3: CASRSGDRGSNYGYTF
DNA: TGTGCCAGCAGGTCGGGGGACAGGGGTTCTAACTATGGCTACACCTTC

size: many
D: .
J: TRBJ2-5
V: TRBV29-1
CDR3: CSAQETGETQYF
DNA: TGCAGCGCACAGGAGACGGGGGAGACCCAGTACTTC

size: many
D: .
J: TRBJ2-5
V: TRBV12-3/TRBV12-4
CDR3: CASSPGDQETQYF
DNA: TGTGCCAGCAGTCCAGGGGATCAAGAGACCCAGTACTTC